Below are 25 T cell receptor beta chains sequenced from a single sample in a study of PD-1 blockade in classical Hodgkin lymphoma. TCRdb's table, derived via immunoSEQ multiplex PCR, lists solely in-frame clones and lacks some. The sample lists about 98,000 clones, around nine tenths occurring once. All patients relapsed after autologous stem cell transplantation, and brentuximab vedotin exposure varied. Here the sequenced sample was peripheral blood mononuclear cells (PBMCs), taken at baseline. The receptor set was obtained from a human donor with classical Hodgkin lymphoma.

This chain joins TRBV5-1 and TRBJ2-1; weak D call: TRBD2 (5 bases). The germline CDR1 and CDR2 sequences are SGHRS and YFSETQ. This CDR3 is built from 15 residues. Trimming stripped 2 bases from V and 1 base from J, with 10 bases between. The DNA of the CDR3 is TGCGCCAGCAGCTTTAGGGAGACGTCCTACAATGAGCAGTTCTTC. This translates into CASSFRETSYNEQFF.

The rearrangement links TRBV6-6 to TRBJ1-6, with 7 bases lining up with TRBD1. This CDR3 contains 14 residues. V dropped 6 bases and J dropped 7; count of bases not matched to a gene: 6. Germline loops: CDR1 MNHNY, CDR2 SVGAGI (reference sequence). The CDR3 bases are TGTGCCAGCAGACCCCAGGGGGAGAATTCACCCCTCCACTTT. Its translation is CASRPQGENSPLHF.

The chain recombines TRBV6-5 with TRBJ1-5; D is undetermined. Per germline, CDR1 MNHEY and CDR2 SVGAGI. The V gene lost 3 bases and the J gene lost 1 base, with 10 bases spanning the gap. This CDR3 contains 15 residues. CDR3 bases: TGTGCCAGCAGTTATGCCTTAGGCAGCAATCAGCCCCAGCATTTT. Amino acid sequence: CASSYALGSNQPQHF.

The chain recombines TRBV27 with TRBJ2-7; 9 nucleotides line up with TRBD2. CDR1 and CDR2 from the germline V gene are MNHEY and SMNVEV (reference sequence). The V segment lost 2 bases and the J segment 5 bases; nucleotides outside the gene matches: 4. The CDR3 totals 14 residues. In DNA, the CDR3 is TGTGCCAGCAGTTTAGCGGGAGGGTCCCACGAGCAGTACTTC. This translates into CASSLAGGSHEQYF.

V and J are TRBV5-1 and TRBJ2-1, with 14 bases that match TRBD2. Germline V lookup: CDR1 SGHRS, CDR2 YFSETQ. The CDR3 spans 15 residues. V gave up 3 bases and J gave up 9 bases; unmatched junction bases: 5. The CDR3 nucleotides read TGCGCCAGCAGCTCGGGACTAGCGGGAGAGGGTGAGCAGTTCTTC. This translates into CASSSGLAGEGEQFF.

This chain links TRBV9 with TRBJ1-5, with a possible D match to TRBD1 (5 bases). The CDR3 extends over 17 amino acids. The V gene's germline CDR1 is SGDLS and CDR2 YYNGEE. Trimming shortened V by 3 bases and J by 3 bases, and 19 bases separated the two germline ends. The CDR3 bases are TGTGCCAGCAGCGCCATACTGGAGGCAGGGAACAATCAGCCCCAGCATTTT. Protein product: CASSAILEAGNNQPQHF.

The gene calls are TRBV13 and TRBJ2-7, with D possibly matching TRBD2 (6 bases). Germline CDR1 reads PRHDT; CDR2 reads FYEKMQ (reference sequence). The CDR3 is 18 amino acids. Trimming pared 5 bases from V and 2 bases from J, leaving 25 bases between. This CDR3 reads CASSPFPPGGSETYEQYF. CDR3 DNA sequence: TGTGCCAGCAGCCCATTCCCTCCCGGGGGTAGCGAGACCTACGAGCAGTACTTC.

V is TRBV30 and J is TRBJ1-5; D possibly corresponds to TRBD1 (6 bases). This CDR3 comprises 12 residues. V lost 2 bases and J 10 bases, leaving 12 bases between the germline ends. Germline CDR1 GTSNPN, CDR2 SVGIG (reference sequence). CDR3 protein: CAWSPSGVPQHF. The DNA for the CDR3 is TGTGCCTGGAGTCCCTCAGGGGTTCCCCAGCATTTT.

The rearrangement joins TRBV28 to TRBJ1-3; D perhaps matches TRBD1 (5 bases). V dropped 4 bases and J dropped 2 bases, with 15 bases sitting between them. This CDR3 comprises 16 residues. Germline assignment: CDR1 MDHEN and CDR2 SYDVKM. As DNA, the CDR3 is TGTGCCAGCAGTTCACAAGAGCAGGGACCTGGAAACACCATATATTTT. It yields the protein CASSSQEQGPGNTIYF.

The J gene is TRBJ2-3, the V gene TRBV19, with TRBD2 identical over 14 bases. The CDR3 length is 17 residues. CDR1 is LNHDA and CDR2 is SQIVND in the germline V gene (reference sequence). The trim removed 5 bases at V and 6 bases at J, leaving 10 bases unmatched. The CDR3 protein is CASSDPGTSGGRDTQYF. The CDR3 nucleotides are TGTGCCAGTAGTGATCCCGGGACTAGCGGGGGACGGGATACGCAGTATTTT.

V is TRBV5-1 and J is TRBJ2-5, with TRBD1 matching over 7 bases. Trimming cost V 4 bases and J 5 bases; bases outside gene matches: 5. This CDR3 is built from 13 residues. The V gene's germline CDR1 is SGHRS and CDR2 YFSETQ. CDR3 loop: CASSPRGWETQYF. The CDR3, as DNA: TGCGCCAGCAGCCCCAGGGGGTGGGAGACCCAGTACTTC.

The DNA for the CDR3 is TGCGCCAGCAGCCAAGGGGATTACCCAGGGGGGGAACAAGAGACCCAGTACTTC. Encoded protein: CASSQGDYPGGEQETQYF. J is TRBJ2-5 and V is TRBV4-1; perhaps D is TRBD1 or TRBD2 (7 bases each). The CDR3 totals 18 residues. Between the trimmed V and J ends, which lost 1 base and 2 bases, there was a span of 20 bases. CDR1 is MGHRA and CDR2 is YSYEKL in the germline V gene.

The chain uses TRBV29-1 and TRBJ2-3, with 7 bases matching TRBD1. The CDR3 contains 14 residues. Germline trimming cut 3 bases from V and 1 base from J; bases unmatched to any gene: 4. The germline CDR1 and CDR2 sequences are SQVTM and ANQGSEA. CDR3 in amino acids: CSVDQGVGTDTQYF. The CDR3 DNA follows: TGCAGCGTTGACCAGGGGGTAGGCACAGATACGCAGTATTTT.

The rearrangement uses TRBV5-1 and TRBJ2-1; TRBD1 matches 9 bases. Germline CDR1 is SGHRS and CDR2 is YFSETQ. The CDR3 extends over 15 amino acids. After removal of 4 bases from V and 6 bases from J, the junction contained 8 bases not matched to a gene. The CDR3, as DNA: TGCGCCAGCAGCCCAAGTCAGACAGGGGGCAATGAGCAGTTCTTC. This codes for CASSPSQTGGNEQFF. The full variable domain, in which reference TRBV5-1 and TRBJ2-1 provide the parts outside the CDR3, is KAGVTQTPRYLIKTRGQQVTLSCSPISGHRSVSWYQQTPGQGLQFLFEYFSETQRNKGNFPGRFSGRQFSNSRSEMNVSTLELGDSALYLCASSPSQTGGNEQFFGPGTRLTVL.

V gene TRBV7-2 combines with J gene TRBJ2-7; TRBD2 matches 8 bases. J gave up 2 bases and V 3 bases, and 3 bases lay outside the gene matches. The CDR3 sequence is 14 residues long. Germline loops: CDR1 SGHTA, CDR2 FQGNSA. The CDR3, as DNA: TGTGCCAGCAGCTTCCGGGGGGGGACCTACGAGCAGTACTTC. This encodes CASSFRGGTYEQYF. Complete variable domain (other parts from reference TRBV7-2 and TRBJ2-7): GAGVSQSPSNKVTEKGKDVELRCDPISGHTALYWYRQSLGQGLEFLIYFQGNSAPDKSGLPSDRFSAERTGGSVSTLTIQRTQQEDSAVYLCASSFRGGTYEQYFGPGTRLTVT.

The chain uses TRBV30 and TRBJ2-7; D uncertain. The V gene's germline CDR1 is GTSNPN and CDR2 SVGIG (reference sequence). With 0 bases removed from V and 7 bases from J, the gap between germline ends came to 13 bases. The CDR3 has 13 residues. The CDR3 bases are TGTGCCTGGAGTGTACTGGAACTCGGGGAGCAGTACTTC. It is translated as CAWSVLELGEQYF.

This chain uses TRBV7-6 with TRBJ2-7; 9 bases align to TRBD1. The CDR3 runs to 15 residues. V was clipped by 4 bases and J by 0 bases; unmatched bases: 4. CDR1 and CDR2 from the germline V gene are SGHVS and FNYEAQ. CDR3: CASSSGTGSSYEQYF. The CDR3 region has the DNA TGTGCCAGCAGCTCCGGGACAGGGAGCTCCTACGAGCAGTACTTC. Variable domain in full (rest from reference TRBV7-6 and TRBJ2-7): GAGVSQSPRYKVTKRGQDVALRCDPISGHVSLYWYRQALGQGPEFLTYFNYEAQQDKSGLPNDRFSAERPEGSISTLTIQRTEQRDSAMYRCASSSGTGSSYEQYFGPGTRLTVT.

The CDR3 DNA reads as TGTGCCAGCAGCTTAGGTGGGACAGGGGATCTAGCGGATGGGCTTGAGCAGTTCTTC. It translates to CASSLGGTGDLADGLEQFF. V usage is TRBV7-8 and J usage is TRBJ2-1; 10 bases line up with TRBD1. Germline CDR1 and CDR2: SGHVS and FQNEAQ. The CDR3 is 19 residues long. The J segment lost 9 bases and the V segment lost 1 base, leaving 18 bases of the junction unmatched.

CDR3 sequence reads: CASSSPGTAFYNEQFF. The CDR3, as DNA: TGTGCCAGCAGCTCCCCCGGGACTGCCTTTTACAATGAGCAGTTCTTC. This chain joins TRBV9 and TRBJ2-1; D is possibly TRBD2 (6 bases). Germline CDR1 and CDR2: SGDLS and YYNGEE. CDR3 length: 16 residues. V dropped 4 bases and J dropped 4 bases, with 18 bases sitting between them.

This chain links TRBV5-1 with TRBJ2-3; maybe TRBD2 (6 bases). V shed 0 bases and J shed 0 bases, with 23 bases lying between them. Germline CDR1 is SGHRS and CDR2 is YFSETQ. The CDR3 covers 20 residues. For the CDR3, the DNA is TGCGCCAGCAGCTTGGCCCTTGGAGGGATGTCCTCCTATAGCACAGATACGCAGTATTTT. The encoded protein is CASSLALGGMSSYSTDTQYF.

The V gene is TRBV6-6, the J gene TRBJ2-1; possibly TRBD2 for D (6 bases). The CDR3 loop spans 15 amino acids. Germline CDR1 reads MNHNY; CDR2 reads SVGAGI (reference sequence). V was pared by 0 bases and J by 7 bases, with 13 bases between. CDR3 DNA: TGTGCCAGCAGTTACTCGAGACGGGAGTGGAATGAGCAGTTCTTC. It specifies CASSYSRREWNEQFF.

This CDR3 is CASSVVASGYTGELFF. In DNA, the CDR3 is TGTGCCAGCAGCGTAGTAGCTAGCGGGTACACCGGGGAGCTGTTTTTT. J is TRBJ2-2 and V is TRBV9; 8 bases align to TRBD2. This CDR3 spans 16 amino acids. Germline CDR1 SGDLS, CDR2 YYNGEE. The J segment lost 3 bases and the V segment lost 0 bases, leaving 4 bases of the junction unmatched.

In regard to this clone: Its ends do not fully match the called genes, so a read error is possible. The chain uses TRBV7-7 and TRBJ2-5, with 7 bases aligning to TRBD2. The germline V gene encodes CDR1 SSHAT and CDR2 FNYEAQ (reference sequence). The length of the CDR3 is 15 residues. CDR3 in DNA: TGTGCTAGCAGCGCCGTGGCGGGGAGGGAAGAGACCCAGTACTTC. It codes for CASSAVAGREETQYF.

This clone has only one observation. The J gene is TRBJ2-3, the V gene TRBV6-1; D ambiguous. The length of the CDR3 is 12 residues. Deletions cut 1 base from V and 4 bases from J, with 3 bases between. CDR1 is MNHNS and CDR2 is SASEGT in the germline V gene. CDR3 in DNA: TGTGCCAGCAGTGAAGATGCAGATACGCAGTATTTT. As protein: CASSEDADTQYF.

The CDR3 spells CASSQERSGGETQYF. The CDR3 region has the DNA TGCGCCAGCAGCCAAGAAAGGAGCGGGGGCGAGACCCAGTACTTC. V is TRBV4-1 and J is TRBJ2-5; 8 nucleotides match TRBD2. CDR3 size: 15 residues. CDR1 and CDR2 (germline): MGHRA, YSYEKL. The V gene end was trimmed by 0 bases and the J gene end by 5 bases; junction bases not matched to a gene: 5.